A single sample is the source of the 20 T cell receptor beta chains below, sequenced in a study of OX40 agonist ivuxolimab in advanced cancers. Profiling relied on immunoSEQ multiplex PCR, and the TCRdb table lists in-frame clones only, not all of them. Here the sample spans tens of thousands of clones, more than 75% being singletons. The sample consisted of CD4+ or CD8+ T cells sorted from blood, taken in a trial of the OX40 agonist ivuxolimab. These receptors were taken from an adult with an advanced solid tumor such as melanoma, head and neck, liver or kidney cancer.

Written as DNA, the CDR3 is TGTGCCAGCAGTTTATTGTATCAGCGGGGTAGTAGCTACAATGAGCAGTTCTTC. Protein sequence: CASSLLYQRGSSYNEQFF. The rearrangement uses TRBV28 and TRBJ2-1, with TRBD2 identical over 7 bases. CDR1 and CDR2 from the germline V gene are MDHEN and SYDVKM. The CDR3 contains 18 residues. The J segment lost 3 bases and the V segment lost 1 base, leaving 12 bases of the junction unmatched.

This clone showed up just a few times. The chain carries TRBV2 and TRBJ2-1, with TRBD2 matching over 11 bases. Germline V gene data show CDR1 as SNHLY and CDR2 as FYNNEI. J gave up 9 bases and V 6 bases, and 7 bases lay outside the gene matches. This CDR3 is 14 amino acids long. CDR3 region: CASRGTSGDIEQFF. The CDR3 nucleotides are TGTGCCAGCAGGGGGACTAGCGGAGATATTGAGCAGTTCTTC. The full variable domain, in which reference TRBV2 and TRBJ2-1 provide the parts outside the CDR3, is EPEVTQTPSHQVTQMGQEVILRCVPISNHLYFYWYRQILGQKVEFLVSFYNNEISEKSEIFDDQFSVERPDGSNFTLKIRSTKLEDSAMYFCASRGTSGDIEQFFGPGTRLTVL.

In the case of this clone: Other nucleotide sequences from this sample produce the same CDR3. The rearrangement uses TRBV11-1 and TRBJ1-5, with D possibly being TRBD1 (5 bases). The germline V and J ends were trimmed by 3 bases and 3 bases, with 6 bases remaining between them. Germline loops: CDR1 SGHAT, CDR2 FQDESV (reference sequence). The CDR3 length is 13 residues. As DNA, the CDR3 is TGTGCCAGCAGCTTGGACAACAATCAGCCCCAGCATTTT. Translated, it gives CASSLDNNQPQHF.

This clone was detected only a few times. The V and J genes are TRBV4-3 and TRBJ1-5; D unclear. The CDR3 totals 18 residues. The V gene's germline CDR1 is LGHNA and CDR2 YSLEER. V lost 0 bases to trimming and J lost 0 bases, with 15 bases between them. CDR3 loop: CASSQEFGGRNSNQPQHF. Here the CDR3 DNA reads TGCGCCAGCAGCCAAGAGTTCGGTGGCAGAAATAGCAATCAGCCCCAGCATTTT.

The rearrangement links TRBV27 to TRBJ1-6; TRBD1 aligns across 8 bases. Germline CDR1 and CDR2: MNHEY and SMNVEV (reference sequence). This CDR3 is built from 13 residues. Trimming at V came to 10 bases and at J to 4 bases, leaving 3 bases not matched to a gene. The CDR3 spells CATQGGYNSPLHF. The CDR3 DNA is TGTGCCACACAGGGGGGGTATAATTCACCCCTCCACTTT.

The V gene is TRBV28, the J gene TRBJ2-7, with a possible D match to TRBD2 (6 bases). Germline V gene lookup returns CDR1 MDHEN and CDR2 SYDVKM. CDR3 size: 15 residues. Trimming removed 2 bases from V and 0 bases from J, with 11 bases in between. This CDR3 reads CASSLMGGGSYEQYF. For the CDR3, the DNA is TGTGCCAGCAGTTTAATGGGGGGAGGCTCCTACGAGCAGTACTTC.

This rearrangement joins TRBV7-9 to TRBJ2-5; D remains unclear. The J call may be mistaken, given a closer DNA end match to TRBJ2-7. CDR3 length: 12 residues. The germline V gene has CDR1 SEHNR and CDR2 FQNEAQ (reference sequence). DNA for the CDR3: TGTGCCAGCAGCCCCGTTCCCTACGAGCAGTACTTC. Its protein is CASSPVPYEQYF.

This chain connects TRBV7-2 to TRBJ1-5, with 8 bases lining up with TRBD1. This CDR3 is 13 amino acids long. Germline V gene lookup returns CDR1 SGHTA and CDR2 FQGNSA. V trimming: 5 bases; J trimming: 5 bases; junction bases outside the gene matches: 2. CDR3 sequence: CASSQDRDQPQHF. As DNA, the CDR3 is TGTGCCAGCAGCCAGGACAGGGATCAGCCCCAGCATTTT. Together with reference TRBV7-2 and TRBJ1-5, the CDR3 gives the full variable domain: GAGVSQSPSNKVTEKGKDVELRCDPISGHTALYWYRQSLGQGLEFLIYFQGNSAPDKSGLPSDRFSAERTGGSVSTLTIQRTQQEDSAVYLCASSQDRDQPQHFGDGTRLSIL.

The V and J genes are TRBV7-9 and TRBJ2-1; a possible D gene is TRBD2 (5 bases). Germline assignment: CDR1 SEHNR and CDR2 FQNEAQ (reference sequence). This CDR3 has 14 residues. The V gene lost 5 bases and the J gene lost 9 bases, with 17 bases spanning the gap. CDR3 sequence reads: CASSPLSSAGEQFF. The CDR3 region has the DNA TGTGCCAGCAGCCCGCTTAGTAGCGCGGGTGAGCAGTTCTTC. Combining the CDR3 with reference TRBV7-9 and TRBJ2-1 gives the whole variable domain DTGVSQNPRHKITKRGQNVTFRCDPISEHNRLYWYRQTLGQGPEFLTYFQNEAQLEKSRLLSDRFSAERPKGSFSTLEIQRTEQGDSAMYLCASSPLSSAGEQFFGPGTRLTVL.

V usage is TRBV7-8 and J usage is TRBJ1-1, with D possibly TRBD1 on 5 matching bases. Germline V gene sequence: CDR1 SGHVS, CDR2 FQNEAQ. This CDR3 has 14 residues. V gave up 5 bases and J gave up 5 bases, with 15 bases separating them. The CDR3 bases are TGTGCCAGCAGCCCCCCAAAGGGACGGACTGAAGCTTTCTTT. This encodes CASSPPKGRTEAFF.

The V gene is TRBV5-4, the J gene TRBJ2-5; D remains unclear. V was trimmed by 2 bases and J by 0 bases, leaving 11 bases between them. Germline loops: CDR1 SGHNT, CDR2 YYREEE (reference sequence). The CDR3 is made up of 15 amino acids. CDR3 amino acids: CASSLGEVYQETQYF. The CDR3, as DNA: TGTGCCAGCAGCTTAGGTGAAGTGTACCAAGAGACCCAGTACTTC.

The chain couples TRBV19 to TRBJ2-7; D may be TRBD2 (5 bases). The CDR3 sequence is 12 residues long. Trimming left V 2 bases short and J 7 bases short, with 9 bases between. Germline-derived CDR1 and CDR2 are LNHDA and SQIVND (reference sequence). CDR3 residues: CASSIPEGEQYF. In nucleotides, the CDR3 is TGTGCCAGTAGTATACCCGAGGGAGAGCAGTACTTC.

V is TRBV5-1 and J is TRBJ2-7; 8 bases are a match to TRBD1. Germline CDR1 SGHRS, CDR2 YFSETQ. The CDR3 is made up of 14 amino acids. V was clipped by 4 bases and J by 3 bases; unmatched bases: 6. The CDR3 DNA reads TGCGCCAGCAGCGGGGGGACAGGAATCTACGAGCAGTACTTC. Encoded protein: CASSGGTGIYEQYF.

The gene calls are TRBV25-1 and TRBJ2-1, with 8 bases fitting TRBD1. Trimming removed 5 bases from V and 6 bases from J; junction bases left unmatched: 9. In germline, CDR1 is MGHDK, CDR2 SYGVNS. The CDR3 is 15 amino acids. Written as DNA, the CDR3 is TGTGCCAGCAGTCCAGACAGGGGCGAGGGCAATGAGCAGTTCTTC. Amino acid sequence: CASSPDRGEGNEQFF.

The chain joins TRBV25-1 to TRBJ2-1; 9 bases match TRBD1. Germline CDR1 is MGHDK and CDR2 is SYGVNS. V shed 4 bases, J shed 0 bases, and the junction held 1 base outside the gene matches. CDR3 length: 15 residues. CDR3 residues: CASSADRGSYNEQFF. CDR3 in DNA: TGTGCCAGCAGTGCGGACAGGGGCTCCTACAATGAGCAGTTCTTC.

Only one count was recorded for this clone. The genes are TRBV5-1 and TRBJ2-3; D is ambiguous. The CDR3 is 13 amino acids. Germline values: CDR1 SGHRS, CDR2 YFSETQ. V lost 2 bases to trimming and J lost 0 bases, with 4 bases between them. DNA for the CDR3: TGCGCCAGCAGCTTCGCTAGCACAGATACGCAGTATTTT. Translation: CASSFASTDTQYF.

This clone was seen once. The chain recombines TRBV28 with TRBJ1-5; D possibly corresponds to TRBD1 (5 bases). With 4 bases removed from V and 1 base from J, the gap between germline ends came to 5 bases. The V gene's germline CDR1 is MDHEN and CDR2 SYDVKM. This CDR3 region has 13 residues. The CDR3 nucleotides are TGTGCCAGCAGTTGGGGGAGCAATCAGCCCCAGCATTTT. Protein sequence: CASSWGSNQPQHF.

The CDR3 protein is CASSHPGGGIYEQYF. As DNA, the CDR3 is TGCGCCAGCAGCCACCCCGGTGGGGGAATTTACGAGCAGTACTTC. This chain links TRBV4-1 with TRBJ2-7; D assignment may be TRBD1 or TRBD2 (5 bases each). CDR1 and CDR2 (germline): MGHRA, YSYEKL. This CDR3 has 15 amino acids. Trimming cost V 3 bases and J 4 bases, with 16 bases left between them.

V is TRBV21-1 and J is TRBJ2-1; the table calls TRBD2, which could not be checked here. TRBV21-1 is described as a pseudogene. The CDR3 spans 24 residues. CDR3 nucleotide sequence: TGTGCCAGCCCGTTGGTCCCGACAGGGGGCCGGGGGGGACTAGCGGGACTCTCCTACAATGAGCAGTTCTTC. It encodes CASPLVPTGGRGGLAGLSYNEQFF.

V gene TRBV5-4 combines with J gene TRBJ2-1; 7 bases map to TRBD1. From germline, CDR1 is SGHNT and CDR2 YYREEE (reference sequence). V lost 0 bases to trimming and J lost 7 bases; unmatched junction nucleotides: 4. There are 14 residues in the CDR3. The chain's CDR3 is CASSLDRGRNEQFF. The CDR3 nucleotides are TGTGCCAGCAGCTTGGACAGGGGAAGGAATGAGCAGTTCTTC.